This T cell receptor beta chain comes out of a study of cytomegalovirus exposure and HLA in healthy donors. Background on the study: A previous analysis identified approximately 110 million unique TCR beta sequences derived from roughly 180 million T cells.

Healthy donors of bone marrow made up the group. CDR3 length equals 15 residues. The V gene's germline CDR1 is KGHSH and CDR2 LQKENI. The V end was cut by 3 bases, the J end by 4 bases, with 15 bases between. This clone was detected a few times. Its antigen is not identified. PCR employed 60 Vbeta and 13 Jbeta primers. TCRdb's copy holds only in-frame clones and misses some; the assay was immunoSEQ multiplex PCR. Here the sample spans roughly 160,000 clones, 75% being singletons. Whole-study findings and limits: The study listed some 160 cytomegalovirus-associated TCR beta chains. What a later analysis showed was that several of the most significant clusters appeared linked to common viral pathogens.

V usage is TRBV18 and J usage is TRBJ1-1, with D perhaps TRBD1 (6 bases). Sequencing input: PBMCs. This receptor was obtained from a female donor in good health and CMV-seronegative. CDR3 protein: CASSPNAGAGTEAFF. The DNA for the CDR3 is TGTGCCAGCTCACCGAACGCGGGGGCGGGCACTGAAGCTTTCTTT.